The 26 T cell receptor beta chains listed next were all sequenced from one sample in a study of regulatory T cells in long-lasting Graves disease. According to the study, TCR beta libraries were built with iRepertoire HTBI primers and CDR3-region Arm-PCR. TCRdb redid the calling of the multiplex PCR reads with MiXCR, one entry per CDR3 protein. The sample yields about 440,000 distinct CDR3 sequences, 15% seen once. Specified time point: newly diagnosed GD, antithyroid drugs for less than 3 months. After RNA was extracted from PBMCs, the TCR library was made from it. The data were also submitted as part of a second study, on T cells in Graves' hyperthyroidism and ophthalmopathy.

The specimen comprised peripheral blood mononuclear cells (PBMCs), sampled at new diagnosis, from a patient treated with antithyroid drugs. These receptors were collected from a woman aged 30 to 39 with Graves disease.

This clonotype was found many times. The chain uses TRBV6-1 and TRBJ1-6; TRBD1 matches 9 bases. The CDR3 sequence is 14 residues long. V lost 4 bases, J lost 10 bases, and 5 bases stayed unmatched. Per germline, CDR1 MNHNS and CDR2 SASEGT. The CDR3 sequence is CASSATGGASPLHF. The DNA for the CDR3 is TGTGCCAGCAGTGCGACAGGGGGAGCATCACCCCTCCACTTT.

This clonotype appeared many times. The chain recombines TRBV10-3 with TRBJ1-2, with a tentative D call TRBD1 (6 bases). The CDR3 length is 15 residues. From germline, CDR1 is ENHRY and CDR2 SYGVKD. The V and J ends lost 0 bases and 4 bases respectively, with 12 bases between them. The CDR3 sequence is CAISESRGESYGYTF. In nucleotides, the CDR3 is TGTGCCATCAGTGAGTCCAGGGGCGAGAGCTATGGCTACACCTTC.

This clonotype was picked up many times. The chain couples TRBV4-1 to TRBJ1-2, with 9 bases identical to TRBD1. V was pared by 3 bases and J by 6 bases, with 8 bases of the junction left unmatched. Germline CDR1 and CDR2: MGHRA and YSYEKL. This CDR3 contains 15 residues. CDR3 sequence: CASSQDWTGADGYTF. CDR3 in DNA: TGCGCCAGCAGCCAGGACTGGACAGGGGCTGATGGCTACACCTTC.

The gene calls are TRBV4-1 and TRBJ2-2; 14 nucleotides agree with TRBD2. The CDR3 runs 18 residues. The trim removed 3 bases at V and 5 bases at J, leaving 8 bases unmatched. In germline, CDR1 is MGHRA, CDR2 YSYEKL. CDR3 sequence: CASSQPGLAGEGTGELFF. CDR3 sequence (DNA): TGCGCCAGCAGCCAGCCGGGACTAGCGGGAGAAGGGACCGGGGAGCTGTTTTTT.

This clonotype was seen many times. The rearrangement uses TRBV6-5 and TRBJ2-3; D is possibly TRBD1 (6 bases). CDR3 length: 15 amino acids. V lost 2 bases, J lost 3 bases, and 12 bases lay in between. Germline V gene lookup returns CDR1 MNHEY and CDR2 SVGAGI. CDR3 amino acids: CASSYALQGTDTQYF. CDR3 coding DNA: TGTGCCAGCAGTTACGCCCTACAGGGTACAGATACGCAGTATTTT.

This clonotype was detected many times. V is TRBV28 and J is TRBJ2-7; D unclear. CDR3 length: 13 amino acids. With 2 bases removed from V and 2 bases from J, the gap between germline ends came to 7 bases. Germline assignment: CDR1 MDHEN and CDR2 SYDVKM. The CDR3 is CASSLRTAYEQYF. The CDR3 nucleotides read TGTGCCAGCAGTTTAAGAACCGCCTACGAGCAGTACTTC.

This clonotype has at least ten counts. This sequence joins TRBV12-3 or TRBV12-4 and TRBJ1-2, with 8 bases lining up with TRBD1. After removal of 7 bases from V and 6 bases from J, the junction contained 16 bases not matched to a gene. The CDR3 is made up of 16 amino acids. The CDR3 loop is CASTLLQRTGLNGYTF. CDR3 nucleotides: TGTGCCAGCACCCTTTTACAAAGGACAGGGCTTAATGGCTACACCTTC.

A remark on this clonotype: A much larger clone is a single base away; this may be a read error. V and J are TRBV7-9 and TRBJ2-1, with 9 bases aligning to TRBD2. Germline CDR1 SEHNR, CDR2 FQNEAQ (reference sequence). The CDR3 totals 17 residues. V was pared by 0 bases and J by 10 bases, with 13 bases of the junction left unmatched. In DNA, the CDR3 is TGTGCCAGCAGCTTAGCCTCACTAGCGGGCCCTACCTACGAGCAGTTCTTC. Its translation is CASSLASLAGPTYEQFF.

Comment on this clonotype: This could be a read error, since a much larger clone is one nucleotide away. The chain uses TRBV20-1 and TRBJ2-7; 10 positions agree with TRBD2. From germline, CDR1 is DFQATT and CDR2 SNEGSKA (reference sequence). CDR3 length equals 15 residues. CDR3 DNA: TGCAGTGCTAGAAAAAGACTAGCGGGCACCTACGAGCAGTGCTTC. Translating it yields CSARKRLAGTYEQCF.

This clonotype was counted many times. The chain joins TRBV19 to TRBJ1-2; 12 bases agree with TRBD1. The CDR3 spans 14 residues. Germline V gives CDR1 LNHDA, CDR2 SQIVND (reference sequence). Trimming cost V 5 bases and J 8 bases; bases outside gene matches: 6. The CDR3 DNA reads TGTGCCAGTAGTGTGGGACAGGGGGCGCGGGGCTACACCTTC. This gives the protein CASSVGQGARGYTF.

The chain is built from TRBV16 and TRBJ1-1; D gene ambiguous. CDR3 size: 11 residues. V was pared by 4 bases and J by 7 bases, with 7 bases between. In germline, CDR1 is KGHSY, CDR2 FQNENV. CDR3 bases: TGTGCCAGCAGCCCCGGACGTGAAGCTTTCTTT. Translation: CASSPGREAFF.

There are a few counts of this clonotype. The CDR3 bases are TGCGCCAGCAGCTGGGGTAGGGTTTCAGTTGACACAGATACGCAGTATTTT. This translates into CASSWGRVSVDTDTQYF. V usage is TRBV5-1 and J usage is TRBJ2-3; no reliable D call. V was trimmed by 3 bases and J by 2 bases, leaving 19 bases between them. This CDR3 spans 17 amino acids. CDR1 is SGHRS and CDR2 is YFSETQ in the germline V gene.

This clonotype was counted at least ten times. Written as DNA, the CDR3 is TGTGCCAGCAGCCCCTTCAGCGGGAGCGTTGGGAATGAGCAGTTCTTC. Translating it yields CASSPFSGSVGNEQFF. V gene TRBV3-1 combines with J gene TRBJ2-1; 8 nucleotides agree with TRBD2. Germline V gives CDR1 LGHDT, CDR2 YNNKEL (reference sequence). The CDR3 is made up of 16 amino acids. Germline trimming cut 4 bases from V and 7 bases from J; bases unmatched to any gene: 12.

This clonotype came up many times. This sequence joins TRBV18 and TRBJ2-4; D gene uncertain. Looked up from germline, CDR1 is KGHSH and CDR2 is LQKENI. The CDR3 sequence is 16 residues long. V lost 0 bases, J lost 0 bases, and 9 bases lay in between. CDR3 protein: CASSPPSTIAKNIQYF. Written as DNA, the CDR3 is TGTGCCAGCTCACCACCGTCCACTATAGCCAAAAACATTCAGTACTTC.

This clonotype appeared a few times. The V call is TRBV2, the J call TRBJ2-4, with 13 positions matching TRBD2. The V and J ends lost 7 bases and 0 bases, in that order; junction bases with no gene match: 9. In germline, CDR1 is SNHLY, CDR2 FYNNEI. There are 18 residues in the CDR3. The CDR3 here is CASISRLAGGPAKNIQYF. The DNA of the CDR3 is TGTGCCAGCATATCCAGACTAGCGGGAGGCCCAGCCAAAAACATTCAGTACTTC. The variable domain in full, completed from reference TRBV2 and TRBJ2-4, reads EPEVTQTPSHQVTQMGQEVILRCVPISNHLYFYWYRQILGQKVEFLVSFYNNEISEKSEIFDDQFSVERPDGSNFTLKIRSTKLEDSAMYFCASISRLAGGPAKNIQYFGAGTRLSVL.

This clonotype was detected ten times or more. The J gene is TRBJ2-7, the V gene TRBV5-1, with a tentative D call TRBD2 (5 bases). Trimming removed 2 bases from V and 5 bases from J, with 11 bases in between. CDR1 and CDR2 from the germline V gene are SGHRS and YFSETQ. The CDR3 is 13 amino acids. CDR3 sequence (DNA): TGCGCCAGCAGCTTACGCGGGTTGGACGAGCAGTACTTC. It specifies CASSLRGLDEQYF.

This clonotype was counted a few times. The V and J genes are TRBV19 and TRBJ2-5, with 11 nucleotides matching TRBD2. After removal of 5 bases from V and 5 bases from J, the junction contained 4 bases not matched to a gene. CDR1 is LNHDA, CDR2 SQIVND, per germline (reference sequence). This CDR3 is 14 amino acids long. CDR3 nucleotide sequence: TGTGCCAGTAGTTGGACTAGCGGGTCGGAGACCCAGTACTTC. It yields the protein CASSWTSGSETQYF.

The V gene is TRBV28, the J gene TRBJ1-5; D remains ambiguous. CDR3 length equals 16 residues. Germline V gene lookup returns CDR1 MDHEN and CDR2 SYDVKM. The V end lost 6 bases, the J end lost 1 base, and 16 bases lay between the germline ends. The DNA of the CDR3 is TGTGCCAGCAGATCCGGCCTCCTCGTGAGCAATCAGCCCCAGCATTTT. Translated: CASRSGLLVSNQPQHF.

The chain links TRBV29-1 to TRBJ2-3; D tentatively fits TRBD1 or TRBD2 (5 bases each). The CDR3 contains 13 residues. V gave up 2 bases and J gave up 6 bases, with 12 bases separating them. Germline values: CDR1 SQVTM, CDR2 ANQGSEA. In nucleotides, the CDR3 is TGCAGCGTTGAACGGGGCCGCTTGGATACGCAGTATTTT. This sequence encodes CSVERGRLDTQYF.

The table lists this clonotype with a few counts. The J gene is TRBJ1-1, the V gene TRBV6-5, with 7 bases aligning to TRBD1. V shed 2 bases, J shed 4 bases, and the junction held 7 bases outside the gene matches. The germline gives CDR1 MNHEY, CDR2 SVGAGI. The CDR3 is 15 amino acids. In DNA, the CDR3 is TGTGCCAGCAGTTACGGGGACAGTGGGTTCACTGAAGCTTTCTTT. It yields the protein CASSYGDSGFTEAFF.

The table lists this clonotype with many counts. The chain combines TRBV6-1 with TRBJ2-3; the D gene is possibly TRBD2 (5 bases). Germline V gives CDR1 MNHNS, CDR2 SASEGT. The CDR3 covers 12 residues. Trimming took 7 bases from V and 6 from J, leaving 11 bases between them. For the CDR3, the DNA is TGTGCCAGCACCCGGCGGGTGGATACGCAGTATTTT. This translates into CASTRRVDTQYF.

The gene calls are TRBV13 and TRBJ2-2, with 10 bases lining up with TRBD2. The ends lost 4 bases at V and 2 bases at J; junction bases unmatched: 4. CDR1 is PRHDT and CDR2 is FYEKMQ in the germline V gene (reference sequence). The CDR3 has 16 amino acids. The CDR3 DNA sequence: TGTGCCAGCAGCTCCCGACTAGCGGGTAACACCGGGGAGCTGTTTTTT. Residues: CASSSRLAGNTGELFF.

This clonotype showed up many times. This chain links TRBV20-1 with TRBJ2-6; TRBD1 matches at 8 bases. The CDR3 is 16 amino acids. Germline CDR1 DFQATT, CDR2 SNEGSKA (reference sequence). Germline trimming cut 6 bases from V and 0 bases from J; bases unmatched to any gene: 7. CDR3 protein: CSAEDRVRSGANVLTF. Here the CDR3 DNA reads TGCAGTGCCGAGGACAGGGTCCGCTCTGGGGCCAACGTCCTGACTTTC.

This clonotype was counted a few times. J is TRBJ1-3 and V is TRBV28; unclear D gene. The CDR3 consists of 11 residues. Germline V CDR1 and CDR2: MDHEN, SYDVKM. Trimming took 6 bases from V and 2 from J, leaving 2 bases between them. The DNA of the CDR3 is TGTGCCAGCAGGGCTGGAAACACCATATATTTT. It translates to CASRAGNTIYF.

CDR3 region: CSASLPGSDYGYTF. CDR3 coding DNA: TGCAGTGCTAGTTTGCCGGGTAGTGACTATGGCTACACCTTC. V and J are TRBV20-1 and TRBJ1-2; D not certain. Germline V gives CDR1 DFQATT, CDR2 SNEGSKA (reference sequence). Trimming shortened V by 3 bases and J by 3 bases, and 14 bases separated the two germline ends. The CDR3 has 14 residues.

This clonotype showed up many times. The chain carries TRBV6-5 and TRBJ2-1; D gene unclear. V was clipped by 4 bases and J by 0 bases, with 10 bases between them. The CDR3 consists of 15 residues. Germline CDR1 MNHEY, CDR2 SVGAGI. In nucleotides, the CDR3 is TGTGCCAGCAGTTGGGTGGAGCCCTCCTACAATGAGCAGTTCTTC. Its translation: CASSWVEPSYNEQFF.